This T cell receptor (beta chain) comes out of a study of shared clonotypes between healthy human individuals. Study-level background: Three CD4 naive, three CD4 memory, two CD8 naive and one CD8 memory plate were used per donor.

Positively selected for CCR7, the CD45RO-negative cells used as naive CD8 cells excluded terminally differentiated effector memory CD45RA+ cells. Clones were sequenced by immunoSEQ multiplex PCR, and TCRdb holds only the in-frame ones, with some missing. In the table there are around 640,000 clones, approximately 96% of which are singletons. The CDR3 loop spans 15 amino acids. CDR1 and CDR2 (germline): SGHRS, YFSETQ. The V end lost 4 bases, the J end lost 4 bases, and 16 bases lay between the germline ends. The rearrangement joins TRBV5-1 to TRBJ2-3; D call uncertain. The sequence was collected from a woman younger than 45 in good health. The sample taken for sequencing was naive CD8+ T cells sorted from blood. CDR3 coding DNA: TGCGCCAGCAGCCCTTTCCCGGTGAGCCCAGATACGCAGTATTTT. Encoded protein: CASSPFPVSPDTQYF. Combining the CDR3 with reference TRBV5-1 and TRBJ2-3 gives the whole variable domain KAGVTQTPRYLIKTRGQQVTLSCSPISGHRSVSWYQQTPGQGLQFLFEYFSETQRNKGNFPGRFSGRQFSNSRSEMNVSTLELGDSALYLCASSPFPVSPDTQYFGPGTRLTVL.